This T cell receptor (beta chain) originates from a study of blood T cell repertoires in COVID-19. Sequenced by immunoSEQ multiplex PCR; TCRdb stores in-frame clones only, minus some. The sample records about 74,000 clones, approximately 82% being singletons. This CDR3 has 16 amino acids. Trimming at V came to 4 bases and at J to 0 bases, leaving 5 bases not matched to a gene. Germline V gene lookup returns CDR1 SGHNT and CDR2 YYREEE (reference sequence). This receptor was obtained from a human donor in a cohort sampled during active COVID-19. The V gene is TRBV5-4, the J gene TRBJ2-2, with TRBD1 matching over 8 bases. Sequencing used peripheral blood. CDR3 loop: CASSGSGQANTGELFF. As DNA, the CDR3 is TGTGCCAGCAGCGGTTCGGGACAGGCGAACACCGGGGAGCTGTTTTTT.